This T cell receptor (beta chain) emerged from a study of technical replicates of blood from four donors. CDR1 and CDR2 from the germline V gene are WSHSY and SAAADI. Trimming took 6 bases from V and 4 from J; bases not matched to a gene: 4. CDR3 length: 13 residues. Sequencing was performed with immunoSEQ multiplex PCR; in TCRdb, only in-frame clones are kept and a portion is missing. The table lists 80,000 or so clones, just over 95% of them singletons. This clone was seen a few times. The rearrangement joins TRBV10-2 to TRBJ1-1, with 8 bases lining up with TRBD1. This TCR was recovered from a human donor in good health. Specimen: T cells isolated from PBMCs. CDR3 in DNA: TGCGCCAGCAGGACAGGGGTGGGCACTGAAGCTTTCTTT. Translating it yields CASRTGVGTEAFF.